What follows are 19 T cell receptor beta chains derived from one specimen sequenced in a study of blood T cell repertoires in COVID-19. Sequencing used immunoSEQ multiplex PCR; TCRdb keeps in-frame clones, though not all of them. The sample has about 330,000 clones; 80% to 90% are singletons. Sequencing input: PBMCs or T cells enriched from blood (not recorded which). The receptors originated from a man younger than 40 who had recovered from COVID-19.

The V call is TRBV15, the J call TRBJ2-7, with a possible D match to TRBD2 (5 bases). The CDR3 has 13 amino acids. CDR1 and CDR2 (germline): LNHNV, YYDKDF (reference sequence). Between the trimmed V and J ends, which lost 3 bases and 4 bases, there was a span of 10 bases. CDR3 nucleotides: TGTGCCACCAGCAGGGACTCCCGTTACGAGCAGTACTTC. Translating it yields CATSRDSRYEQYF.

The chain is built from TRBV24-1 and TRBJ1-4, with TRBD1 matching 7 bases. Germline V gene data show CDR1 as KGHDR and CDR2 as SFDVKD. This CDR3 has 13 residues. V shed 4 bases, J shed 8 bases, and the junction held 3 bases outside the gene matches. CDR3 region: CATSDPGGEKLFF. In DNA, the CDR3 is TGTGCCACCAGTGACCCAGGGGGGGAAAAACTGTTTTTT.

V is TRBV7-9 and J is TRBJ2-1; 11 bases are shared with TRBD2. CDR3 length: 15 amino acids. V was clipped by 3 bases and J by 9 bases; unmatched bases: 7. Germline V lookup: CDR1 SEHNR, CDR2 FQNEAQ (reference sequence). The CDR3 reads CASSLSSGGVSEQFF. The CDR3 region has the DNA TGTGCCAGCAGCTTGAGTAGCGGGGGGGTTAGTGAGCAGTTCTTC.

This sequence joins TRBV10-3 and TRBJ2-7, with TRBD2 matching over 10 bases. This CDR3 region has 14 residues. Germline values: CDR1 ENHRY, CDR2 SYGVKD. The V segment lost 5 bases and the J segment 0 bases; nucleotides outside the gene matches: 1. The CDR3 is CAISPSGSSYEQYF. The DNA of the CDR3 is TGTGCCATCAGTCCTAGCGGGAGCTCCTACGAGCAGTACTTC.

This sequence joins TRBV13 and TRBJ1-2; D is unclear. V lost 5 bases to trimming and J lost 6 bases, with 10 bases between them. CDR1 is PRHDT, CDR2 FYEKMQ, per germline (reference sequence). The CDR3 extends over 12 amino acids. The CDR3 sequence is CASSLRGDGYTF. The CDR3 coding sequence is TGTGCCAGCAGCCTCCGGGGTGATGGCTACACCTTC.

This sequence joins TRBV7-8 and TRBJ1-3; D is possibly TRBD1 (5 bases). V shed 5 bases and J shed 0 bases, with 11 bases lying between them. The germline V gene encodes CDR1 SGHVS and CDR2 FQNEAQ. The CDR3 is made up of 15 amino acids. The DNA for the CDR3 is TGTGCCAGCAGCGGCGGACACCTCTCTGGAAACACCATATATTTT. This encodes CASSGGHLSGNTIYF.

The chain is built from TRBV11-2 and TRBJ2-1; 15 bases align to TRBD2. From germline, CDR1 is SGHAT and CDR2 FQNNGV. CDR3 size: 15 residues. The ends lost 5 bases at V and 9 bases at J; junction bases unmatched: 5. CDR3 sequence: CASSTRTSGGAEQFF. The CDR3 DNA reads TGTGCCAGCAGCACTCGGACTAGCGGGGGGGCTGAGCAGTTCTTC.

The J gene is TRBJ1-1, the V gene TRBV16, with 7 nucleotides matching TRBD1. Germline CDR1 KGHSY, CDR2 FQNENV. CDR3 length equals 12 residues. J lost 7 bases, V lost 4 bases, and 3 bases had no gene match. The CDR3 reads CASSPRTGEAFF. The CDR3 nucleotides are TGTGCCAGCAGCCCACGGACAGGTGAAGCTTTCTTT.

This clone was picked up a small number of times. The V and J genes are TRBV7-6 and TRBJ2-1, with D maybe TRBD1 (6 bases). With 5 bases removed from V and 3 bases from J, the gap between germline ends came to 8 bases. The CDR3 extends over 13 amino acids. CDR1 and CDR2 (germline): SGHVS, FNYEAQ. The CDR3 region is CASSLDSYNEQFF. The CDR3 DNA reads TGTGCCAGCAGCCTGGACAGCTACAATGAGCAGTTCTTC.

The chain is built from TRBV19 and TRBJ1-1, with 8 nucleotides matching TRBD1. Germline CDR1 reads LNHDA; CDR2 reads SQIVND (reference sequence). Trimming took 5 bases from V and 8 from J; bases not matched to a gene: 7. This CDR3 has 13 amino acids. CDR3 nucleotide sequence: TGTGCCAGTAGTCGGGGCAGGGGGCTCGAAGCTTTCTTT. It encodes CASSRGRGLEAFF. Using reference TRBV19 and TRBJ1-1 for the parts outside the CDR3, the full variable domain is DGGITQSPKYLFRKEGQNVTLSCEQNLNHDAMYWYRQDPGQGLRLIYYSQIVNDFQKGDIAEGYSVSREKKESFPLTVTSAQKNPTAFYLCASSRGRGLEAFFGQGTRLTVV.

The chain joins TRBV5-1 to TRBJ1-2; D remains unclear. This CDR3 region has 12 residues. Germline loops: CDR1 SGHRS, CDR2 YFSETQ. Between the trimmed V and J ends, which lost 0 bases and 5 bases, there was a span of 5 bases. For the CDR3, the DNA is TGCGCCAGCAGCTTGGGCAGTTATGGCTACACCTTC. Protein sequence: CASSLGSYGYTF.

This clone was found once. The chain recombines TRBV15 with TRBJ1-1; D is unresolved. CDR3 length: 14 residues. Germline V gene lookup returns CDR1 LNHNV and CDR2 YYDKDF (reference sequence). Trimming stripped 1 base from V and 8 bases from J, with 14 bases between. The CDR3 bases are TGTGCCACCAGCAGAGTCCCTCTCTTATCCGAAGCTTTCTTT. This codes for CATSRVPLLSEAFF.

The chain recombines TRBV5-1 with TRBJ1-1; TRBD1 aligns across 9 bases. This CDR3 has 13 residues. Losses at the gene ends were 4 bases for V and 11 bases for J; bases not matched to a gene: 9. Germline V lookup: CDR1 SGHRS, CDR2 YFSETQ. CDR3 amino acids: CASSQGQGGMAFF. CDR3 bases: TGCGCCAGCAGCCAGGGACAGGGCGGGATGGCTTTCTTT. Full variable domain (missing parts from reference TRBV5-1 and TRBJ1-1): KAGVTQTPRYLIKTRGQQVTLSCSPISGHRSVSWYQQTPGQGLQFLFEYFSETQRNKGNFPGRFSGRQFSNSRSEMNVSTLELGDSALYLCASSQGQGGMAFFGQGTRLTVV.

CDR3 sequence: CASSSLRDTQYF. DNA of the CDR3: TGTGCCAGCAGTTCTCTAAGAGATACGCAGTATTTT. The chain is built from TRBV27 and TRBJ2-3; no reliable D call. Germline V lookup: CDR1 MNHEY, CDR2 SMNVEV (reference sequence). CDR3 size: 12 residues. Trimming left V 4 bases short and J 5 bases short, with 7 bases between.

The chain carries TRBV3-1 (or the pseudogene TRBV3-2) and TRBJ2-7; TRBD2 aligns across 7 bases. J lost 3 bases, V lost 0 bases, and 2 bases had no gene match. CDR3 length: 14 residues. Germline values: CDR1 LGHDT, CDR2 YNNKEL (reference sequence). CDR3 in amino acids: CASSQDPGGYEQYF. For the CDR3, the DNA is TGTGCCAGCAGCCAAGATCCGGGGGGCTACGAGCAGTACTTC.

V is TRBV6-2 or TRBV6-3 and J is TRBJ1-5; D is possibly TRBD1 (5 bases). This CDR3 is 14 amino acids long. Germline V gene sequence: CDR1 MNHEY, CDR2 SVGEGT. V lost 2 bases to trimming and J lost 5 bases, with 10 bases between them. CDR3 loop: CASSYRGLYQPQHF. CDR3 coding DNA: TGTGCCAGCAGTTACAGGGGACTCTATCAGCCCCAGCATTTT.

This clone was seen a single time. The gene calls are TRBV9 and TRBJ2-7; D perhaps matches TRBD1 (5 bases). The CDR3 extends over 14 amino acids. V was pared by 0 bases and J by 2 bases, with 9 bases between. The germline V gene has CDR1 SGDLS and CDR2 YYNGEE. DNA of the CDR3: TGTGCCAGCAGCGTAGGGTCCAGGGCCTACGAGCAGTACTTC. Translation: CASSVGSRAYEQYF. The entire variable domain, with the rest obtained from reference TRBV9 and TRBJ2-7, is as follows: DSGVTQTPKHLITATGQRVTLRCSPRSGDLSVYWYQQSLDQGLQFLIQYYNGEERAKGNILERFSAQQFPDLHSELNLSSLELGDSALYFCASSVGSRAYEQYFGPGTRLTVT.

Concerning this clone itself: Since the CDR3 does not end with the conserved phenylalanine or tryptophan, this likely comes from a read error. No DNA is shown, since the ends of the CDR3 on it are uncertain; the CDR3 is the one TCRdb lists. The rearrangement joins TRBV29-1 to TRBJ1-6. The CDR3 extends over 9 residues, inclusive of both ends. Germline V gene lookup returns CDR1 SQVTM and CDR2 ANQGSEA. CDR3 in amino acids: CNIIRETAV.

This clone was counted a single time. V gene TRBV19 combines with J gene TRBJ1-1, with 10 bases lining up with TRBD1. CDR3 length: 17 amino acids. Trimming took 1 base from V and 3 from J; bases not matched to a gene: 8. CDR1 and CDR2 (germline): LNHDA, SQIVND (reference sequence). CDR3 amino acids: CASSIAGGTGEDTEAFF. The DNA for the CDR3 is TGTGCCAGTAGTATAGCTGGCGGGACAGGGGAGGACACTGAAGCTTTCTTT.